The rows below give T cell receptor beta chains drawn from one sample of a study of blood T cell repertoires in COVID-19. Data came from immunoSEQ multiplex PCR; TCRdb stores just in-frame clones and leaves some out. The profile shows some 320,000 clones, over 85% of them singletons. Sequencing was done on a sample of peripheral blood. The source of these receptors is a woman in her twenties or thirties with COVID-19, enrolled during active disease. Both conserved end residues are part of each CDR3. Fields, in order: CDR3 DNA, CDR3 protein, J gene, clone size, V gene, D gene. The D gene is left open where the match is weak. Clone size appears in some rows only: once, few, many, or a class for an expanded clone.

TGTGCCAGCAGCCCCAGTGGTGGCCTTCCAACTAATGAAAAACTGTTTTTT	CASSPSGGLPTNEKLFF	TRBJ1-4	.	TRBV4-2	.
TGTGCCAGCAGTTGGGTGGCGGGGGGCATCACAGATACGCAGTATTTT	CASSWVAGGITDTQYF	TRBJ2-3	.	TRBV11-2	TRBD2
TGTGCCAGCAGCTTACAGGGAGACAATGAGCAGTTCTTC	CASSLQGDNEQFF	TRBJ2-1	.	TRBV5-6	.
TGTGCCAGCAGCCAGGGACAACACTATGGCTACACCTTC	CASSQGQHYGYTF	TRBJ1-2	.	TRBV3-1/TRBV3-2	.
TGTGCCAGTAGTATAGCTCCGGGGGAGTCAACTAATGAAAAACTGTTTTTT	CASSIAPGESTNEKLFF	TRBJ1-4	once	TRBV19	.
TGTGCCAGCAGTTTATCACAGGGGCCCAATGAAAAACTGTTTTTT	CASSLSQGPNEKLFF	TRBJ1-4	.	TRBV6-6	TRBD1
TGTGCCAGCAGCCCTACTAGCGGGGGCACAGATACGCAGTATTTT	CASSPTSGGTDTQYF	TRBJ2-3	once	TRBV5-4	TRBD2
TGTGCCAGTAAATACAGCACGAACACCGGGGAGCTGTTTTTT	CASKYSTNTGELFF	TRBJ2-2	.	TRBV19	.
TGTGCCAGCTCAACGACAGATTCACCCCTCCACTTT	CASSTTDSPLHF	TRBJ1-6	.	TRBV18	.
TGTGCCATCCGTCCGGGGGACCTTAGCGGGGATACGCAGTATTTT	CAIRPGDLSGDTQYF	TRBJ2-3	.	TRBV10-3	TRBD2
TGCGCCAGAGGACTAGCGGGGGGGCTGGTAAATGAGCAGTTCTTC	CARGLAGGLVNEQFF	TRBJ2-1	.	TRBV5-1	TRBD2
TGTGCCAGCAGTTCAACAGGCGTTCAGGCCCAGCATTTT	CASSSTGVQAQHF	TRBJ1-5	.	TRBV27	.
TGTGCCACCCAGCACGGGTCCCGGGAGACCCAGTACTTC	CATQHGSRETQYF	TRBJ2-5	.	TRBV2	.
TGTGCCAGCAGCTTACTGATTCTCTTGGCCAAAAACATTCAGTACTTC	CASSLLILLAKNIQYF	TRBJ2-4	.	TRBV5-6	.
TGCAGCGCTATATTACAGGGGAATGGCTACACCTTC	CSAILQGNGYTF	TRBJ1-2	.	TRBV29-1	TRBD1
TGTGCCAGTAGCCCTACAGGGTACTATGGCTACACCTTC	CASSPTGYYGYTF	TRBJ1-2	.	TRBV19	.
TGTGCCAGCAGTTACAGGGACTCCTACGAGCAGTACTTC	CASSYRDSYEQYF	TRBJ2-7	.	TRBV27	.
TGTGCCAGCAGCGACAGGGGAACCGGGGAGCTGTTTTTT	CASSDRGTGELFF	TRBJ2-2	.	TRBV5-5	TRBD1
TGTGCCAGCAGCTGCCACCTAGCGGGGGGGCCAGATACGCAGTATTTT	CASSCHLAGGPDTQYF	TRBJ2-3	.	TRBV12-1	.
TGTGCCGCGAACCAGCCCCAGCATTTT	CAANQPQHF	TRBJ1-5	.	TRBV28	.
TGTGCCAGCAGTTTCCGACAGGGACCCTACGAGCAGTACTTC	CASSFRQGPYEQYF	TRBJ2-7	.	TRBV2	TRBD1
TGTGCCAGCAGTGACGGCGGGACTAGCGGGGATAGCACAGATACGCAGTATTTT	CASSDGGTSGDSTDTQYF	TRBJ2-3	.	TRBV28	TRBD2
TGTGCCAGCAGCCCCCCAGACACGCGGGGTAGACTGTTTTTT	CASSPPDTRGRLFF	TRBJ1-4	.	TRBV3-1/TRBV3-2	.
TGTGCCAGCCAACGGGTATATGGCTACACCTTC	CASQRVYGYTF	TRBJ1-2	.	TRBV28	.
TGTGCCAGCAGCTTTATCCCCGGGACACCCCTCCACTTT	CASSFIPGTPLHF	TRBJ1-6	.	TRBV5-6	.
TGCGCCAGCAGCGGTATCGAGTTGACTGAAGCTTTCTTT	CASSGIELTEAFF	TRBJ1-1	.	TRBV4-1	.
TGTGCCAGCAGCTTGAGACTAGCGGGGTTTCGCTCCTACGAGCAGTACTTC	CASSLRLAGFRSYEQYF	TRBJ2-7	once	TRBV5-8	TRBD2
TGTGCCAGCAGCTTTGTGCGGGGACGCACAGATACGCAGTATTTT	CASSFVRGRTDTQYF	TRBJ2-3	.	TRBV7-2	.
TGCGCCAGCAGTAGGGTTACAGGGTACGGTTCACCCCTCCACTTT	CASSRVTGYGSPLHF	TRBJ1-6	few	TRBV5-1	.
TGTGCCAGTAGGGCTAGCGGGGGCCCTTACAATGAGCAGTTCTTC	CASRASGGPYNEQFF	TRBJ2-1	.	TRBV19	TRBD2
TGCGCCAGCAGCCAAGATAAGACTAGCGGGGAGGTAGGCTACGAGCAGTACTTC	CASSQDKTSGEVGYEQYF	TRBJ2-7	.	TRBV4-1	TRBD2
TGCGCCAGCAGCTTGAAGACAGGCTTGGACTATGGCTACACCTTC	CASSLKTGLDYGYTF	TRBJ1-2	.	TRBV5-1	.
TGTGCCAGCAGTCCACCGGGGACAAGGGCTAATGAAAAACTGTTTTTT	CASSPPGTRANEKLFF	TRBJ1-4	.	TRBV28	.
TGTGCCAGCAGCCCCAGCGTGGGGACAGGGCACTACGAGCAGTACTTC	CASSPSVGTGHYEQYF	TRBJ2-7	.	TRBV9	TRBD1
TGTGCCTGGAGTCGACAGGGGTGGTACGAGCAGTACTTC	CAWSRQGWYEQYF	TRBJ2-7	.	TRBV30	TRBD1
TGTGCCAGCAGCTGGATAGCGGGGACCGGGGAGCTGTTTTTT	CASSWIAGTGELFF	TRBJ2-2	.	TRBV11-3	TRBD2
TGTGCCAGCAGTTCTGGGAGAGCCGGGGAGCTGTTTTTT	CASSSGRAGELFF	TRBJ2-2	.	TRBV6-6	.
TGTGCCAGCAGCGTCGGGACTAGGGCCTACGAGCAGTACTTC	CASSVGTRAYEQYF	TRBJ2-7	.	TRBV9	TRBD2
TGTGCCAGCAGCCGAGTCCCGGGGAACACAGATACGCAGTATTTT	CASSRVPGNTDTQYF	TRBJ2-3	.	TRBV7-7	.
TGTGCCAGCAGTGAATTGGGACAAAAAGCTTTCTTT	CASSELGQKAFF	TRBJ1-1	.	TRBV6-1	.
TGCGCCAGCAGCTCCCCGGGACAGGGTGATTCACCCCTCCACTTT	CASSSPGQGDSPLHF	TRBJ1-6	.	TRBV5-1	TRBD1
TGTGCCAGCAGCGCCGGGACAACGGGCTACACCTTC	CASSAGTTGYTF	TRBJ1-2	.	TRBV3-1/TRBV3-2	.
TGTGCCACCAGCAGTGGGCAGGGCTATGGCTACACCTTC	CATSSGQGYGYTF	TRBJ1-2	.	TRBV15	.
TGTGCCAGCAGCTTGGGAGTTGAGTACACTGAAGCTTTCTTT	CASSLGVEYTEAFF	TRBJ1-1	.	TRBV7-8	.
TGTGCCAGCAGACCTATGGGACAAGGGGGGAACACTGAAGCTTTCTTT	CASRPMGQGGNTEAFF	TRBJ1-1	.	TRBV14	.
TGTGCCAGCAGCCCAGCCCGGACAGATCTCAACTATGGCTACACCTTC	CASSPARTDLNYGYTF	TRBJ1-2	once	TRBV7-9	.
TGTGCCAGCAGCCCGAGGACAGGGACCTACAATGAGCAGTTCTTC	CASSPRTGTYNEQFF	TRBJ2-1	.	TRBV5-4	TRBD1
TGTGCCAGCAGCTTACGGGCCGGACTAGCGGGGGCTATACGCTCCTCCTACGAGCAGTACTTC	CASSLRAGLAGAIRSSYEQYF	TRBJ2-7	.	TRBV7-6	TRBD2
TGTGCCAGCCCTGGTGGCGGGGGGTCCCCCACAGATACGCAGTATTTT	CASPGGGGSPTDTQYF	TRBJ2-3	.	TRBV27	TRBD2
TGCAGCGCTCGGACGGAGGGGGCGATGCCCCAGCATTTT	CSARTEGAMPQHF	TRBJ1-5	.	TRBV29-1	TRBD1
TGTGCCAGTAATGATGACGTCAGAGGGAGCAATCAGCCCCAGCATTTT	CASNDDVRGSNQPQHF	TRBJ1-5	.	TRBV19	.